The TCR beta chain described here comes from a study of blood T cell repertoires in COVID-19. The authors' processing: Amplification of reference gene primers was used by the study to estimate nucleated cell counts. TCRdb's table, derived via immunoSEQ multiplex PCR, lists solely in-frame clones and lacks some. V, J and clone size are those of that table, while D and trimming were read from the DNA. The sample includes hundreds of thousands of clones, roughly 89% seen only once; the top ten take roughly 5%. Donors were grouped by their self-reported clinical history. The germline V and J ends were trimmed by 3 bases and 5 bases, with 17 bases remaining between them. This CDR3 comprises 15 residues. CDR1 and CDR2 (germline): MGHRA, YSYEKL.

This sequence originates from a man in his 60s who had recovered from COVID-19. The sequenced material came from PBMCs or T cells enriched from blood (not recorded which). The chain employs TRBV4-1 and TRBJ2-7, with a possible D match to TRBD2 (5 bases). The CDR3, as DNA: TGCGCCAGCAGCCAGCAACTAGACCCTAGAGACGAGCAGTACTTC. This sequence encodes CASSQQLDPRDEQYF.